The 13 T cell receptor beta chains below were found in one sample sequenced in a study of blood T cell repertoires in COVID-19. Only in-frame clones appear in the TCRdb table, and some are missing; sequencing was by immunoSEQ multiplex PCR. The table includes 250,000 or so clones, 85% to 90% detected once. Sequenced input: PBMCs or T cells enriched from blood (not recorded which). The receptors come from a woman in her 30s with acute COVID-19.

The chain is built from TRBV7-8 and TRBJ2-3; 10 nucleotides match TRBD2. Per the germline V gene, CDR1 is SGHVS and CDR2 is FQNEAQ. There are 13 residues in the CDR3. The CDR3 sequence: CAGSGRFTDTQYF. DNA of the CDR3: TGTGCGGGTAGCGGGAGGTTCACAGATACGCAGTATTTT.

The chain combines TRBV10-3 with TRBJ1-1; 7 nucleotides align to TRBD1. Germline assignment: CDR1 ENHRY and CDR2 SYGVKD. The trim removed 7 bases at V and 5 bases at J, leaving 4 bases unmatched. This CDR3 spans 12 amino acids. CDR3 amino acids: CAIIGDSTEAFF. The DNA for the CDR3 is TGTGCCATCATAGGGGACAGTACTGAAGCTTTCTTT.

The rearrangement joins TRBV5-1 to TRBJ1-1, with D possibly being TRBD1 (6 bases). The germline V gene has CDR1 SGHRS and CDR2 YFSETQ. Trimming removed 4 bases at V and 2 bases at J, with 12 bases between. The CDR3 is 14 residues long. Here the CDR3 DNA reads TGCGCCAGCAGCGTGGGGACACCAAACACTGAAGCTTTCTTT. This translates into CASSVGTPNTEAFF.

The chain joins TRBV7-8 to TRBJ2-2, with D possibly TRBD2 on 6 matching bases. V shed 4 bases and J shed 0 bases, with 18 bases lying between them. The CDR3 totals 18 residues. Looked up from germline, CDR1 is SGHVS and CDR2 is FQNEAQ. CDR3 coding DNA: TGTGCCAGCAGCTCTCACCGTTTCGGGAGATCGAACACCGGGGAGCTGTTTTTT. Amino acid sequence: CASSSHRFGRSNTGELFF.

This chain connects TRBV5-1 to TRBJ2-3; 14 nucleotides align to TRBD2. The CDR3 runs to 16 residues. CDR1 and CDR2 (germline): SGHRS, YFSETQ. J gave up 4 bases and V 0 bases, and 1 base lay outside the gene matches. The CDR3 protein is CASSLGLAGGPDTQYF. The CDR3 DNA reads TGCGCCAGCAGCTTGGGACTAGCGGGAGGGCCAGATACGCAGTATTTT. Using reference TRBV5-1 and TRBJ2-3 for the parts outside the CDR3, the full variable domain is KAGVTQTPRYLIKTRGQQVTLSCSPISGHRSVSWYQQTPGQGLQFLFEYFSETQRNKGNFPGRFSGRQFSNSRSEMNVSTLELGDSALYLCASSLGLAGGPDTQYFGPGTRLTVL.

This chain uses TRBV5-1 with TRBJ1-4, with 7 bases aligning to TRBD1. V was clipped by 7 bases and J by 4 bases; unmatched bases: 7. CDR3 size: 14 residues. Germline lookup yields CDR1 SGHRS and CDR2 YFSETQ. This CDR3 is CASGPGQHNEKLFF. Written as DNA, the CDR3 is TGCGCCAGCGGACCGGGACAGCATAATGAAAAACTGTTTTTT.

The CDR3, as DNA: TGCAGCGTTGTCTCACAGGGTTCCTACGAGCAGTACTTC. Its protein is CSVVSQGSYEQYF. The V call is TRBV29-1, the J call TRBJ2-7; perhaps TRBD1 as D (6 bases). V gave up 4 bases and J gave up 1 base, with 11 bases separating them. Germline V gives CDR1 SQVTM, CDR2 ANQGSEA. The CDR3 contains 13 residues.

The rearrangement uses TRBV27 and TRBJ2-6, with 8 bases fitting TRBD2. This CDR3 comprises 20 residues. The germline CDR1 and CDR2 sequences are MNHEY and SMNVEV (reference sequence). V lost 4 bases to trimming and J lost 6 bases; unmatched junction nucleotides: 20. CDR3 DNA: TGTGCCAGCAGTTCGGTGTGGCCTAGCGGGCCCCCCATGGAGGCCAACGTCCTGACTTTC. It encodes CASSSVWPSGPPMEANVLTF.

The chain joins TRBV5-1 to TRBJ2-1; D uncertain. CDR1 SGHRS and CDR2 YFSETQ come from the germline V gene. Trimming removed 9 bases from V and 2 bases from J, with 15 bases in between. The CDR3 length is 14 residues. The CDR3 here is CATKAGNAYNEQFF. CDR3 bases: TGCGCCACCAAGGCAGGTAATGCCTACAATGAGCAGTTCTTC. Together with reference TRBV5-1 and TRBJ2-1, the CDR3 gives the full variable domain: KAGVTQTPRYLIKTRGQQVTLSCSPISGHRSVSWYQQTPGQGLQFLFEYFSETQRNKGNFPGRFSGRQFSNSRSEMNVSTLELGDSALYLCATKAGNAYNEQFFGPGTRLTVL.

This clone has just one count. V and J are TRBV16 and TRBJ1-2, with TRBD1 identical over 8 bases. The V segment lost 4 bases and the J segment 3 bases; nucleotides outside the gene matches: 7. Looked up from germline, CDR1 is KGHSY and CDR2 is FQNENV. The CDR3 runs to 15 residues. The CDR3 spells CASSPVGTGDYGYTF. In DNA form, the CDR3 reads TGTGCCAGCAGCCCAGTGGGGACAGGAGACTATGGCTACACCTTC.

The V call is TRBV28, the J call TRBJ2-7, with TRBD1 matching over 8 bases. V gave up 5 bases and J gave up 0 bases; unmatched junction bases: 9. The germline V gene encodes CDR1 MDHEN and CDR2 SYDVKM. The CDR3 covers 16 residues. The CDR3 sequence: CASSPPPGQVSYEQYF. The CDR3 nucleotides are TGTGCCAGCAGTCCACCCCCGGGACAGGTCTCCTACGAGCAGTACTTC.

V and J are TRBV5-1 and TRBJ1-3, with 8 positions matching TRBD1. Germline V lookup: CDR1 SGHRS, CDR2 YFSETQ. V lost 2 bases to trimming and J lost 4 bases; unmatched junction nucleotides: 5. The CDR3 has 15 amino acids. This CDR3 is CASSFQTGAGNTIYF. The CDR3 nucleotides are TGCGCCAGCAGCTTCCAGACAGGGGCGGGAAACACCATATATTTT. The entire variable domain, with the rest obtained from reference TRBV5-1 and TRBJ1-3, is as follows: KAGVTQTPRYLIKTRGQQVTLSCSPISGHRSVSWYQQTPGQGLQFLFEYFSETQRNKGNFPGRFSGRQFSNSRSEMNVSTLELGDSALYLCASSFQTGAGNTIYFGEGSWLTVV.

This chain connects TRBV5-4 to TRBJ1-2; possible D gene TRBD1, 5 bases. Trimming took 4 bases from V and 8 from J, leaving 18 bases between them. The CDR3 covers 14 residues. Germline CDR1 reads SGHNT; CDR2 reads YYREEE (reference sequence). CDR3 region: CASSRQGEDSGYTF. The CDR3 DNA is TGTGCCAGCAGCCGACAAGGGGAGGATAGCGGCTACACCTTC.